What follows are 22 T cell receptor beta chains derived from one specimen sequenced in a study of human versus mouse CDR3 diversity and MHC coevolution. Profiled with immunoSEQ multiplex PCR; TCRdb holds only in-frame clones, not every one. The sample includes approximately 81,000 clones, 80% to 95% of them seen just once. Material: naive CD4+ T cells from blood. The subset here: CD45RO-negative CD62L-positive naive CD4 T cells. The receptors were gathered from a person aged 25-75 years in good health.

CDR3 coding DNA: TGTGCCAGCAGCGGAGAGGGGGAAGGGCAGTTCTTC. Amino acid sequence: CASSGEGEGQFF. The chain has TRBV7-9 and TRBJ2-1; possible D gene TRBD1, 6 bases. Per the germline V gene, CDR1 is SEHNR and CDR2 is FQNEAQ (reference sequence). The length of the CDR3 is 12 residues. V lost 5 bases and J lost 12, with 14 bases in between.

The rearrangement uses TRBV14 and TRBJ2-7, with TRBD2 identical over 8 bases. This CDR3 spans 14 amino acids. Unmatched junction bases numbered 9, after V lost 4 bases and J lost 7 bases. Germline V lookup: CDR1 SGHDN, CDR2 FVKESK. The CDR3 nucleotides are TGTGCCAGCAGCCCTACGGGAGGGGCGGGAGAGCAGTACTTC. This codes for CASSPTGGAGEQYF.

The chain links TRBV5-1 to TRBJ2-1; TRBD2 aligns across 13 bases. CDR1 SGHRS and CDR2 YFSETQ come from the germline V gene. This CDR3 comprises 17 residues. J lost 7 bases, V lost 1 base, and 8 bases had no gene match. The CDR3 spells CASSLTLTSGGANEQFF. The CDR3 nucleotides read TGCGCCAGCAGCTTGACCTTAACTAGCGGGGGGGCGAATGAGCAGTTCTTC.

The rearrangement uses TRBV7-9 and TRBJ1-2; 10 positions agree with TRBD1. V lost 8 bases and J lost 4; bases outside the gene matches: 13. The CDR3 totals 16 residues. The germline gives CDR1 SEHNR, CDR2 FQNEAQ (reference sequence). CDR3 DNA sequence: TGTGCCAGCGGAAGGGACAGGGGTCTGAAGGGCTATGGCTACACCTTC. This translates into CASGRDRGLKGYGYTF.

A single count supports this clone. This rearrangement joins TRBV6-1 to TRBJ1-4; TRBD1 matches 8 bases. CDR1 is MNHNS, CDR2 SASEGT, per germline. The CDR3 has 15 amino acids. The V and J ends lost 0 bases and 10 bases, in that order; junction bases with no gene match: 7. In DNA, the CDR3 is TGTGCCAGCAGTGAAGCAGCAGGGGGCATAGGAAAACTGTTTTTT. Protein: CASSEAAGGIGKLFF.

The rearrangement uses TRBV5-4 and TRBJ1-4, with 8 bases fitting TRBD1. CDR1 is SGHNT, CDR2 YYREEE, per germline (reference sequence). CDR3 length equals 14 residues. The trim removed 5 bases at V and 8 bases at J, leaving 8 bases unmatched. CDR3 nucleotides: TGTGCCAGCAGGACGGACAGGGCGGGGGAAAAACTGTTTTTT. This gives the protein CASRTDRAGEKLFF.

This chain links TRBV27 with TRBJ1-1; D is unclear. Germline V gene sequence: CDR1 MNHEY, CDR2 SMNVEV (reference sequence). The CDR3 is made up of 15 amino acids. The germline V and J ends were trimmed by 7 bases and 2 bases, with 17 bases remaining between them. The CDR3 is CASTVRAWSNTEAFF. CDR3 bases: TGTGCCAGCACCGTGAGGGCTTGGTCAAACACTGAAGCTTTCTTT.

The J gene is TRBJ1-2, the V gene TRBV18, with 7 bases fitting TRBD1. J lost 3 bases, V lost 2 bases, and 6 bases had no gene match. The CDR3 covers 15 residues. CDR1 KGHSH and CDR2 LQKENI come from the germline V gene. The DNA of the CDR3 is TGTGCCAGCTCACCAAGACAGGGAGGAGACTATGGCTACACCTTC. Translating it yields CASSPRQGGDYGYTF.

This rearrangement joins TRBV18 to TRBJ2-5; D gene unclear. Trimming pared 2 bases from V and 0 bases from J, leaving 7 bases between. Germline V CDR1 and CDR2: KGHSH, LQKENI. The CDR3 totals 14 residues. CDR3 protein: CASSPNGYQETQYF. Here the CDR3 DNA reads TGTGCCAGCTCACCAAACGGGTACCAAGAGACCCAGTACTTC.

The CDR3 sequence is CASSLRGGLSYEQYF. As DNA, the CDR3 is TGTGCCAGCAGCTTGAGAGGGGGCCTCTCCTACGAGCAGTACTTC. The V and J genes are TRBV5-6 and TRBJ2-7; 7 bases agree with TRBD1. Per the germline V gene, CDR1 is SGHDT and CDR2 is YYEEEE. CDR3 length: 15 residues. Trimming cost V 1 base and J 0 bases; bases outside gene matches: 4. Based on the CDR3 plus reference TRBV5-6 and TRBJ2-7, the full variable domain is DAGVTQSPTHLIKTRGQQVTLRCSPKSGHDTVSWYQQALGQGPQFIFQYYEEEERQRGNFPDRFSGHQFPNYSSELNVNALLLGDSALYLCASSLRGGLSYEQYFGPGTRLTVT.

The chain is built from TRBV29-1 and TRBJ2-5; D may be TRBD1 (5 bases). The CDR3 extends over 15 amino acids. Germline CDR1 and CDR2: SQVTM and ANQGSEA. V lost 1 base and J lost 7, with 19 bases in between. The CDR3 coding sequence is TGCAGCGTTGAAGGCGGACACCGGGCAAGAGGGACCCAGTACTTC. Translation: CSVEGGHRARGTQYF.

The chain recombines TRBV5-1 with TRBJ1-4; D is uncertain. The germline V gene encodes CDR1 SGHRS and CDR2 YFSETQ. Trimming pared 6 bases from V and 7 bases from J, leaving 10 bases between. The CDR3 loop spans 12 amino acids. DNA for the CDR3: TGCGCCAGCAACGAGGAGGGTGAAAAACTGTTTTTT. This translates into CASNEEGEKLFF.

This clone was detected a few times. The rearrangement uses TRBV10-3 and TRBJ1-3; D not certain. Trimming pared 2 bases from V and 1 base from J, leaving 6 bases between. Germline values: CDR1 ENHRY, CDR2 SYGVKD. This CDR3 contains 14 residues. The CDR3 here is CAISERRSGNTIYF. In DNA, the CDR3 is TGTGCCATCAGTGAGCGCCGGTCTGGAAACACCATATATTTT.

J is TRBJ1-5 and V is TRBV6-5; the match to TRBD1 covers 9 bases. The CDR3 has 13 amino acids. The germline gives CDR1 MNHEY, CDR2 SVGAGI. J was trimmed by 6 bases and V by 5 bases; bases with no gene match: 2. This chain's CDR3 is CASSRDRVQPQHF. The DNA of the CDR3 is TGTGCCAGCAGTAGGGACAGGGTTCAGCCCCAGCATTTT.

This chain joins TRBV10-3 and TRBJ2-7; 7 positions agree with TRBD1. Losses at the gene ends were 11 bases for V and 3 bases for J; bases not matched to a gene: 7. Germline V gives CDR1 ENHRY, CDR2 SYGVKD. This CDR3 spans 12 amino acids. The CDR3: CASTGMGYEQYF. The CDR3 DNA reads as TGTGCCTCGACAGGGATGGGCTACGAGCAGTACTTC.

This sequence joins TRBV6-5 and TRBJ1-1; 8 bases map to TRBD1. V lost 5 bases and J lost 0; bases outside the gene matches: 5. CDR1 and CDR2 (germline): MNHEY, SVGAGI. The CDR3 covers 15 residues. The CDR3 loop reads CASSAGGYLNTEAFF. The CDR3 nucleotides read TGTGCCAGCAGTGCAGGGGGCTACCTGAACACTGAAGCTTTCTTT.

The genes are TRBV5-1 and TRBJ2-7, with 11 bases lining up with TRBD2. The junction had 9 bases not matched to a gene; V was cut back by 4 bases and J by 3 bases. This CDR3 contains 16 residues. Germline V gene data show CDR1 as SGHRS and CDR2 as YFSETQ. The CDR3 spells CASSQLLAGVDYEQYF. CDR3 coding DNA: TGCGCCAGCAGCCAGTTACTAGCGGGGGTCGACTACGAGCAGTACTTC.

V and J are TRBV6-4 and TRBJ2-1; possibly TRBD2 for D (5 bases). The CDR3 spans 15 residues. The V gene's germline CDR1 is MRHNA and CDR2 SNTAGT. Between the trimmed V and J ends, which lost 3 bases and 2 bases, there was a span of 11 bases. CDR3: CASSEDFATYNEQFF. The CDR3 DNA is TGTGCCAGCAGTGAGGACTTTGCGACCTACAATGAGCAGTTCTTC.

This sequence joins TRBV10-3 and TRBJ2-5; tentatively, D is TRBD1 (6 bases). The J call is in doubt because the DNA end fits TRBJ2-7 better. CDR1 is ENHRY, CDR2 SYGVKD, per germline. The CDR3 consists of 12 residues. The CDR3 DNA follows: TGTGCCATCAGGACAGGAGCCTACGAGCAGTACTTC. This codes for CAIRTGAYEQYF.

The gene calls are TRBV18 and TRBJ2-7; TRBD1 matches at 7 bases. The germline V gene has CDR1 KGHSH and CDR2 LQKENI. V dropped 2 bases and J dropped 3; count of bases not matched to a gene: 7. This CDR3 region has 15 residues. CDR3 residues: CASSPMDRSFYEQYF. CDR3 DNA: TGTGCCAGCTCACCAATGGACAGGAGCTTCTACGAGCAGTACTTC.

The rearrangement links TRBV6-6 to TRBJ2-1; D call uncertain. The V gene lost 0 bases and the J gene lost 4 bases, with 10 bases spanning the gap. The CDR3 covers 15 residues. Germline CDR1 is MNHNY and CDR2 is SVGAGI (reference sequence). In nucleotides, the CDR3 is TGTGCCAGCAGTTACTCTGGCGTACAGTACAATGAGCAGTTCTTC. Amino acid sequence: CASSYSGVQYNEQFF.

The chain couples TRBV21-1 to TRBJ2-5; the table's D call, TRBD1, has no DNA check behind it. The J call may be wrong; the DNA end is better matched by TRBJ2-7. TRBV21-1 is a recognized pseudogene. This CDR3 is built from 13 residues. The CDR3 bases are TGTGCCAGCAGCAAAGGAAGGGGTGCCGAGCAGTACTTC. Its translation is CASSKGRGAEQYF.